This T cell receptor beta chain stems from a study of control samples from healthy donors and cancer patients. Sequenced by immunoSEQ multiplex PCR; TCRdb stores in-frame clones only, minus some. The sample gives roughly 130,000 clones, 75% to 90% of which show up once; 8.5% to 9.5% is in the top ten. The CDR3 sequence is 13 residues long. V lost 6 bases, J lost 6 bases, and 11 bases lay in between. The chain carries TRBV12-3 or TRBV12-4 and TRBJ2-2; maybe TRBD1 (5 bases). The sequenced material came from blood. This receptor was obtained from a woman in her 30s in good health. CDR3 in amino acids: CASSPQEAGELFF. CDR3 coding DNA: TGTGCCAGCAGCCCACAGGAAGCCGGGGAGCTGTTTTTT.